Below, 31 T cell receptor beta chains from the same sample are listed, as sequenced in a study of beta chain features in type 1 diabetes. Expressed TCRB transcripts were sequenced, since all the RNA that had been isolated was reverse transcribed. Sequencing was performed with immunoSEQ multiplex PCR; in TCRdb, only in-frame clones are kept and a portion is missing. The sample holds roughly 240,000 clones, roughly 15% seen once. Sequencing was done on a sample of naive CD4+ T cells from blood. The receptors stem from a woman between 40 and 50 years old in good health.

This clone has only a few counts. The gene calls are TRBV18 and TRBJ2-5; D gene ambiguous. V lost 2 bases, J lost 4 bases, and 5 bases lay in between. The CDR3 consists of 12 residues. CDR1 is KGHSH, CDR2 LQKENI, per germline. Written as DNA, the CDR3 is TGTGCCAGCTCACCAATCATAGAGACCCAGTACTTC. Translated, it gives CASSPIIETQYF.

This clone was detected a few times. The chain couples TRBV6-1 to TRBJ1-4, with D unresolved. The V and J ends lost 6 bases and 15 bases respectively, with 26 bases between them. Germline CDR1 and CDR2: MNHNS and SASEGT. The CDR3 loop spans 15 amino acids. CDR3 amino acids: CASRPRRTALGILFF. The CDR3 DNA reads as TGTGCCAGCAGACCAAGGAGGACCGCCTTAGGTATTTTGTTTTTT.

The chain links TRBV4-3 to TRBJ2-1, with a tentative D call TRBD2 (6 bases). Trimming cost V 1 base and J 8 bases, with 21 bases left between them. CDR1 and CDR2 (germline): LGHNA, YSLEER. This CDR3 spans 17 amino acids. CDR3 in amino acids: CASSQGDGGRTRDEQFF. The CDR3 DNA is TGCGCCAGCAGCCAAGGGGACGGGGGAAGGACAAGAGATGAGCAGTTCTTC.

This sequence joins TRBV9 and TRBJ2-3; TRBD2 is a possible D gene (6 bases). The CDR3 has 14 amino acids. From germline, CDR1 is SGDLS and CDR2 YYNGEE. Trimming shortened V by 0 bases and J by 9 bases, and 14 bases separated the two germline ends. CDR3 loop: CASSVDAAGRTQYF. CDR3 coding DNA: TGTGCCAGCAGCGTAGACGCCGCGGGACGGACGCAGTATTTT.

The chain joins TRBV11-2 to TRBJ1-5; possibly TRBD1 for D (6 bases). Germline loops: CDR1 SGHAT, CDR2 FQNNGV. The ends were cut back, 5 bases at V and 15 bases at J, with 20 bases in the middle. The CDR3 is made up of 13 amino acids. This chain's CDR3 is CASSLTWDTKVHF. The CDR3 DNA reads TGTGCCAGCAGCCTGACCTGGGACACGAAGGTGCATTTT.

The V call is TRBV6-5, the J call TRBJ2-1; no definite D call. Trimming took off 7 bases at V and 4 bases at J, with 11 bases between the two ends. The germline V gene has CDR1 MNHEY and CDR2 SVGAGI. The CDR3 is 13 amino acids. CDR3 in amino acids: CASTFDTYNEQFF. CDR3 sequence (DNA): TGTGCCAGCACCTTTGACACGTACAATGAGCAGTTCTTC.

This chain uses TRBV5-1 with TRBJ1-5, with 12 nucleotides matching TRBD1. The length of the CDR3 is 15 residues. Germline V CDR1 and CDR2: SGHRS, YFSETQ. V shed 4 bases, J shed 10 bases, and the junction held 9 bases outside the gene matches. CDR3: CASSTGQGAAEPQHF. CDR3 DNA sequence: TGCGCCAGCAGCACGGGACAGGGGGCGGCGGAACCCCAGCATTTT.

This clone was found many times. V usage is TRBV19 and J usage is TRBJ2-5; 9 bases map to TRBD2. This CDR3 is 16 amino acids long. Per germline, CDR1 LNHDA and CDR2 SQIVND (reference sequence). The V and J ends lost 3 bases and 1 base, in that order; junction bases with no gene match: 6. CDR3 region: CASSIATSGVQETQYF. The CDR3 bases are TGTGCCAGTAGTATCGCGACTAGCGGAGTCCAAGAGACCCAGTACTTC.

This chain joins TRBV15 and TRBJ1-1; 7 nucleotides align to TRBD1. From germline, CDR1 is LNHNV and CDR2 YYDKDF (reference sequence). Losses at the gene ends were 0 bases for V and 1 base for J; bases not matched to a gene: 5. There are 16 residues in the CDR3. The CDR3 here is CATSRENRGANTEAFF. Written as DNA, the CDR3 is TGTGCCACCAGCAGAGAAAACAGGGGAGCGAACACTGAAGCTTTCTTT.

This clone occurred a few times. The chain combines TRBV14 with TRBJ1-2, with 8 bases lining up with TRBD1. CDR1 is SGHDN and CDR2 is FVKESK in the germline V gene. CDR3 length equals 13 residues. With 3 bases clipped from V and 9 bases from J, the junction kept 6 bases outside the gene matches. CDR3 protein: CASSHRQGASYTF. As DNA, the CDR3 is TGTGCCAGCAGCCATCGGCAGGGGGCTAGCTACACCTTC.

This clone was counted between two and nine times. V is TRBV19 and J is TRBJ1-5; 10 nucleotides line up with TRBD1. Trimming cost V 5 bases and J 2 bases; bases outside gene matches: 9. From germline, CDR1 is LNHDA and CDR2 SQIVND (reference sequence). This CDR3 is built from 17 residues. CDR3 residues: CASSSRDRGSGNQPQHF. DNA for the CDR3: TGTGCCAGTAGTTCCCGGGACAGGGGTTCGGGCAATCAGCCCCAGCATTTT.

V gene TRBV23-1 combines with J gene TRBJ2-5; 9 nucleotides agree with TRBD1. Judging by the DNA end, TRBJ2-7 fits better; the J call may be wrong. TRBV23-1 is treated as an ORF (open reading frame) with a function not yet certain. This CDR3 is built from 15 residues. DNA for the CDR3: TGCGCCAGCAGTCCGTGGACAGGGGCCTCCTACGAGCAGTACTTC. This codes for CASSPWTGASYEQYF.

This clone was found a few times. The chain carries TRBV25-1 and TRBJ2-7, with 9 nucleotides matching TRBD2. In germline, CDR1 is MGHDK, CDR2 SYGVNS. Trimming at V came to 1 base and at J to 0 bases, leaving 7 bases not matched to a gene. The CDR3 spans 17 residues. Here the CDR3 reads CASSELGSGGNSYEQYF. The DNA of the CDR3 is TGTGCCAGCAGTGAATTGGGGAGCGGGGGGAACTCCTACGAGCAGTACTTC.

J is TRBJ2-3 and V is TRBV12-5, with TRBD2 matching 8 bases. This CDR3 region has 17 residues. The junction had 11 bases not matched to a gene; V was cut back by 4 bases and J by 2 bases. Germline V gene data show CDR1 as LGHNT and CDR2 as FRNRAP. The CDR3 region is CASGSSGGSVYTDTQYF. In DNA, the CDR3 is TGTGCTAGTGGTTCGTCGGGGGGGTCCGTATACACAGATACGCAGTATTTT. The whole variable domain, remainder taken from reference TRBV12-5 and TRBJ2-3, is DARVTQTPRHKVTEMGQEVTMRCQPILGHNTVFWYRQTMMQGLELLAYFRNRAPLDDSGMPKDRFSAEMPDATLATLKIQPSEPRDSAVYFCASGSSGGSVYTDTQYFGPGTRLTVL.

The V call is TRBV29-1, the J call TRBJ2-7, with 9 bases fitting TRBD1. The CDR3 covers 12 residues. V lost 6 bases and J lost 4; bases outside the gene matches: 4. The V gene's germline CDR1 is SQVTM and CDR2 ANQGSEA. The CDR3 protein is CSVRDRAYEQYF. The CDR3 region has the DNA TGCAGCGTCCGGGACAGGGCATACGAGCAGTACTTC.

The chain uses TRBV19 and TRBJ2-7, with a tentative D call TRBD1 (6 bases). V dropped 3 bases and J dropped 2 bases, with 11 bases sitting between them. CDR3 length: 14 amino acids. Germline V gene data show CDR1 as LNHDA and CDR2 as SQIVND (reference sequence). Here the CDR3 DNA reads TGTGCCAGTAGTATGGGTAGGGGGACCTACGAGCAGTACTTC. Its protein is CASSMGRGTYEQYF.

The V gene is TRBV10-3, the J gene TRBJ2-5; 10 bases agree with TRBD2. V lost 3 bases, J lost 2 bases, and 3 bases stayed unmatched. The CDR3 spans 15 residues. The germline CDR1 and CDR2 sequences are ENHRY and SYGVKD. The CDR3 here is CAISEVAGGQETQYF. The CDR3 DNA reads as TGTGCCATCAGTGAAGTAGCGGGGGGACAAGAGACCCAGTACTTC.

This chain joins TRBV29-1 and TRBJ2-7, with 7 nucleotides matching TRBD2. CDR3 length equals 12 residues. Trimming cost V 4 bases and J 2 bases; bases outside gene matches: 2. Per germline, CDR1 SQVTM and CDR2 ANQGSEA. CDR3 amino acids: CSVGGLAYEQYF. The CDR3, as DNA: TGCAGCGTTGGAGGACTAGCCTACGAGCAGTACTTC.

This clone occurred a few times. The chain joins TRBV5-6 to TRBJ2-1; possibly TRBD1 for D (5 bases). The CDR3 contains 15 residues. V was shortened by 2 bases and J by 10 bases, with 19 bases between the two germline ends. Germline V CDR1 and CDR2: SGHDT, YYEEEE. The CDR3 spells CASSFDSTPLTEQFF. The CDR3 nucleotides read TGTGCCAGCAGCTTTGACAGCACACCCCTCACGGAGCAGTTCTTC. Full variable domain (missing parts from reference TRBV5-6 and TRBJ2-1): DAGVTQSPTHLIKTRGQQVTLRCSPKSGHDTVSWYQQALGQGPQFIFQYYEEEERQRGNFPDRFSGHQFPNYSSELNVNALLLGDSALYLCASSFDSTPLTEQFFGPGTRLTVL.

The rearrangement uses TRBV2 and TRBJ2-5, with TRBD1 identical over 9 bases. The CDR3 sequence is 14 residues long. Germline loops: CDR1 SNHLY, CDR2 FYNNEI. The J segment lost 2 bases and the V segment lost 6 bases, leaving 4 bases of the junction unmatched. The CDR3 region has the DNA TGTGCCAGCAGCGCCGGGACAGGGCAAGAGACCCAGTACTTC. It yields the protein CASSAGTGQETQYF.

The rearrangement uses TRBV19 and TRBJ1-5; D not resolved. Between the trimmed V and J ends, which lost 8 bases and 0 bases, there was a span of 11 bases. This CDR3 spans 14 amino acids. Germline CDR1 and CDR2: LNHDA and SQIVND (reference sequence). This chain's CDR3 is CASLTRDSNQPQHF. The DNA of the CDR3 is TGTGCCAGTCTTACCCGGGATAGCAATCAGCCCCAGCATTTT. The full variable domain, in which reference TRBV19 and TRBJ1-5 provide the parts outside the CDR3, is DGGITQSPKYLFRKEGQNVTLSCEQNLNHDAMYWYRQDPGQGLRLIYYSQIVNDFQKGDIAEGYSVSREKKESFPLTVTSAQKNPTAFYLCASLTRDSNQPQHFGDGTRLSIL.

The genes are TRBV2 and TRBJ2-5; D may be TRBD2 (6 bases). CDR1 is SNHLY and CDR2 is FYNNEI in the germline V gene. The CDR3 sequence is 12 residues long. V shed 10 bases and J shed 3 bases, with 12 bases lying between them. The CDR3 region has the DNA TGTGCCAAGACTAGGGCAGAAGAGACCCAGTACTTC. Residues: CAKTRAEETQYF. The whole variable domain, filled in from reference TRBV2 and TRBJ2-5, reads EPEVTQTPSHQVTQMGQEVILRCVPISNHLYFYWYRQILGQKVEFLVSFYNNEISEKSEIFDDQFSVERPDGSNFTLKIRSTKLEDSAMYFCAKTRAEETQYFGPGTRLLVL.

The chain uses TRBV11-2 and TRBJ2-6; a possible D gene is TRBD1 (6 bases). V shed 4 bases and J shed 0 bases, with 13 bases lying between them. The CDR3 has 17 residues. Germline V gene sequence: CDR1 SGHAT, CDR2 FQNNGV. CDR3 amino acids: CASSSPGGGSGANVLTF. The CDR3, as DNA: TGTGCCAGCAGCTCCCCTGGGGGCGGCTCTGGGGCCAACGTCCTGACTTTC.

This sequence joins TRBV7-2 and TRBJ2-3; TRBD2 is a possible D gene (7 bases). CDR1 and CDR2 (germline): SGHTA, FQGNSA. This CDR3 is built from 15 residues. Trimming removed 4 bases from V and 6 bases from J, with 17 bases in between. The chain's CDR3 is CASSSGLVGGDTQYF. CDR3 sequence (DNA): TGTGCCAGCAGCTCTGGACTAGTCGGGGGCGATACGCAGTATTTT.

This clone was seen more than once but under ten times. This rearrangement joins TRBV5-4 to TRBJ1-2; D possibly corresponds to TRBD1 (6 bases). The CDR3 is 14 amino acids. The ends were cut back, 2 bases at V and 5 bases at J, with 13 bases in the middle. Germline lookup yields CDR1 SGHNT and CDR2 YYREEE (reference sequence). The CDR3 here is CASSLEGVGYGYTF. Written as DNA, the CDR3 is TGTGCCAGCAGCTTAGAGGGGGTGGGGTATGGCTACACCTTC.

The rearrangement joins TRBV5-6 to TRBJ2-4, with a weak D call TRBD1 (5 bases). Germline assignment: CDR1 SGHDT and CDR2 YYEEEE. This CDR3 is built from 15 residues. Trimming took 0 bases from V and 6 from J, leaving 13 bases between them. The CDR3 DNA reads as TGTGCCAGCAGCTTGGTGGCAGGGTGGGGAAACATTCAGTACTTC. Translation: CASSLVAGWGNIQYF. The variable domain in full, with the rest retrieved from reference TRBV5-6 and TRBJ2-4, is DAGVTQSPTHLIKTRGQQVTLRCSPKSGHDTVSWYQQALGQGPQFIFQYYEEEERQRGNFPDRFSGHQFPNYSSELNVNALLLGDSALYLCASSLVAGWGNIQYFGAGTRLSVL.

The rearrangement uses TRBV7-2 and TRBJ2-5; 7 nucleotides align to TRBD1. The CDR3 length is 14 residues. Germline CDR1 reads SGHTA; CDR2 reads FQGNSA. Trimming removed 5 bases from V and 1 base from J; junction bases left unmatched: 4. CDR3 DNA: TGTGCCAGCAGCGCCAGGGGGTTCCAAGAGACCCAGTACTTC. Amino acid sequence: CASSARGFQETQYF.

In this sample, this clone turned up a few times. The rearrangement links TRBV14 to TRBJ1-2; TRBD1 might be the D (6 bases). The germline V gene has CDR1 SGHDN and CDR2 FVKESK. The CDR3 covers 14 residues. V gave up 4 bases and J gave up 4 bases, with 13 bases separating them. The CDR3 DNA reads TGTGCCAGCAGCCCCAGACAGGTTACCTATGGCTACACCTTC. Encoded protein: CASSPRQVTYGYTF.

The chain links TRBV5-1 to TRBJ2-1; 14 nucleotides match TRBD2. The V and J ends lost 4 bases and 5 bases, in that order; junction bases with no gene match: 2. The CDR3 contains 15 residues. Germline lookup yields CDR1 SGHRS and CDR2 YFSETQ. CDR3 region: CASSTGLAGDNEQFF. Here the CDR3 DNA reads TGCGCCAGCAGCACGGGACTAGCGGGAGACAATGAGCAGTTCTTC.

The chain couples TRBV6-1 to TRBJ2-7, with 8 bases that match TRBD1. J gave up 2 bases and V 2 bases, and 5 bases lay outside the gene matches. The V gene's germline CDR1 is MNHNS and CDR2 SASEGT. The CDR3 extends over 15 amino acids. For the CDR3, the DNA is TGTGCCAGCAGTGAACCGGGACAGGCGACCTACGAGCAGTACTTC. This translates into CASSEPGQATYEQYF.

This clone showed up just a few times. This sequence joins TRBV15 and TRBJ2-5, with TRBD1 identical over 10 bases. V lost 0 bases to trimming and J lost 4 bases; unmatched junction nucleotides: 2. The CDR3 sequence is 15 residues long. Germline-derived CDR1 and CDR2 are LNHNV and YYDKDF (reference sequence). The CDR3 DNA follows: TGTGCCACCAGCAGAGACCGGGACAGGGGAGAGACCCAGTACTTC. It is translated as CATSRDRDRGETQYF. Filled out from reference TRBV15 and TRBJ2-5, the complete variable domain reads DAMVIQNPRYQVTQFGKPVTLSCSQTLNHNVMYWYQQKSSQAPKLLFHYYDKDFNNEADTPDNFQSRRPNTSFCFLDIRSPGLGDTAMYLCATSRDRDRGETQYFGPGTRLLVL.